Below are 22 T cell receptor beta chains sequenced from a single sample in a study of blood T cell repertoires in COVID-19. Data came from immunoSEQ multiplex PCR; TCRdb stores just in-frame clones and leaves some out. The data contain approximately 300,000 clones, 86% of them singletons. Sequenced input: PBMCs or T cells enriched from blood (not recorded which). All receptors derive from a woman between 18 and 29 years old who had recovered from COVID-19.

This chain uses TRBV6-6 with TRBJ1-2; D perhaps matches TRBD1 (5 bases). Per germline, CDR1 MNHNY and CDR2 SVGAGI (reference sequence). Trimming shortened V by 5 bases and J by 3 bases, and 13 bases separated the two germline ends. CDR3 length equals 14 residues. CDR3 protein: CASSKGLPDYGYTF. The CDR3 coding sequence is TGTGCCAGCAGTAAGGGACTCCCAGACTATGGCTACACCTTC.

The chain recombines TRBV5-1 with TRBJ2-5; 9 nucleotides align to TRBD1. V trimming: 4 bases; J trimming: 4 bases; junction bases outside the gene matches: 11. CDR3 size: 16 residues. CDR1 and CDR2 from the germline V gene are SGHRS and YFSETQ. CDR3 DNA: TGCGCCAGCAGCAACCCCGGGACAGGGCAGCCAGAGACCCAGTACTTC. This encodes CASSNPGTGQPETQYF.

The V gene is TRBV7-2, the J gene TRBJ1-1; TRBD1 matches at 7 bases. CDR1 is SGHTA, CDR2 FQGNSA, per germline. J lost 1 base, V lost 3 bases, and 11 bases had no gene match. The CDR3 consists of 17 residues. CDR3 bases: TGTGCCAGCAGCTTGGCCACCGGGACAGCCTCGAACACTGAAGCTTTCTTT. Translating it yields CASSLATGTASNTEAFF.

V and J are TRBV6-5 and TRBJ1-6, with 7 bases matching TRBD1. CDR1 is MNHEY, CDR2 SVGAGI, per germline. V lost 0 bases and J lost 11; bases outside the gene matches: 1. The CDR3 is made up of 13 amino acids. CDR3 loop: CASSYSGGPPLHF. The CDR3 bases are TGTGCCAGCAGTTACTCAGGGGGCCCACCCCTCCACTTT.

This clone appeared a few times. The chain employs TRBV5-3 and TRBJ1-4; TRBD1 is a possible D gene (6 bases). TRBV5-3 is placed among ORFs of uncertain function. The germline V and J ends were trimmed by 4 bases and 7 bases, with 23 bases remaining between them. CDR3 length: 17 residues. The CDR3 DNA reads as TGTGCCAGAAGCCCGATTAGGACAGCCCGCTCTGGTGAAAAACTGTTTTTT. This encodes CARSPIRTARSGEKLFF.

The rearrangement uses TRBV19 and TRBJ2-1; 12 bases match TRBD2. Germline V gives CDR1 LNHDA, CDR2 SQIVND (reference sequence). With 6 bases clipped from V and 6 bases from J, the junction kept 3 bases outside the gene matches. The CDR3 runs 14 residues. CDR3 amino acids: CASRRLAGANEQFF. The CDR3 DNA sequence: TGTGCCAGTAGGAGACTAGCGGGAGCCAATGAGCAGTTCTTC. The whole variable domain, filled in from reference TRBV19 and TRBJ2-1, reads DGGITQSPKYLFRKEGQNVTLSCEQNLNHDAMYWYRQDPGQGLRLIYYSQIVNDFQKGDIAEGYSVSREKKESFPLTVTSAQKNPTAFYLCASRRLAGANEQFFGPGTRLTVL.

The chain joins TRBV7-2 to TRBJ2-5, with 9 bases matching TRBD1. Trimming took 3 bases from V and 4 from J; bases not matched to a gene: 3. This CDR3 spans 14 amino acids. Germline V gene sequence: CDR1 SGHTA, CDR2 FQGNSA. The chain's CDR3 is CASSFTQGAETQYF. CDR3 coding DNA: TGTGCCAGCAGCTTTACACAGGGGGCAGAGACCCAGTACTTC.

The V call is TRBV7-9, the J call TRBJ1-6; D is unresolved. Germline V gives CDR1 SEHNR, CDR2 FQNEAQ (reference sequence). The V and J ends lost 3 bases and 9 bases respectively, with 6 bases between them. The CDR3 spans 12 residues. The CDR3 protein is CASSFSGSPLHF. In DNA, the CDR3 is TGTGCCAGCAGCTTTAGCGGTTCACCCCTCCACTTT. Complete variable domain (other parts from reference TRBV7-9 and TRBJ1-6): DTGVSQNPRHKITKRGQNVTFRCDPISEHNRLYWYRQTLGQGPEFLTYFQNEAQLEKSRLLSDRFSAERPKGSFSTLEIQRTEQGDSAMYLCASSFSGSPLHFGNGTRLTVT.

The J gene is TRBJ1-1, the V gene TRBV4-3, with a possible D match to TRBD1 (5 bases). CDR3 size: 13 residues. Trimming took off 2 bases at V and 7 bases at J, with 11 bases between the two ends. Germline CDR1 is LGHNA and CDR2 is YSLEER. The CDR3 here is CASSQYQGYEAFF. The CDR3 bases are TGCGCCAGCAGCCAATATCAGGGCTATGAAGCTTTCTTT.

The chain couples TRBV12-3 or TRBV12-4 to TRBJ1-2; no firm D call. The CDR3 spans 13 residues. The V gene lost 3 bases and the J gene lost 4 bases, with 9 bases spanning the gap. CDR3 protein: CASSLARLYGYTF. The DNA of the CDR3 is TGTGCCAGCAGTTTGGCCAGACTCTATGGCTACACCTTC.

The chain has TRBV5-1 and TRBJ1-4; a possible D gene is TRBD1 (6 bases). In germline, CDR1 is SGHRS, CDR2 YFSETQ. The V and J ends lost 4 bases and 5 bases respectively, with 15 bases between them. The CDR3 sequence is 15 residues long. The CDR3 DNA follows: TGCGCCAGCAGCACGGACGGGACAAGAAATGAAAAACTGTTTTTT. Translating it yields CASSTDGTRNEKLFF.

The sample holds a few counts of this clone. The CDR3 DNA follows: TGTGCCACCAGTGATCCAGGGGCGAACTGGGGAGCTTTCTTT. Amino acid sequence: CATSDPGANWGAFF. This chain connects TRBV24-1 to TRBJ1-1, with D maybe TRBD1 (6 bases). Between the trimmed V and J ends, which lost 3 bases and 10 bases, there was a span of 17 bases. This CDR3 is built from 14 residues. CDR1 is KGHDR and CDR2 is SFDVKD in the germline V gene.

This clone has only one observation. The chain uses TRBV7-2 and TRBJ2-7; TRBD2 might be the D (6 bases). The CDR3 contains 13 residues. Trimming left V 5 bases short and J 12 bases short, with 20 bases between. CDR1 SGHTA and CDR2 FQGNSA come from the germline V gene. CDR3 protein: CASSLYRDSRVYF. The CDR3 region has the DNA TGTGCCAGCAGCCTTTATCGGGACTCCAGAGTGTACTTC.

This chain uses TRBV3-1 (or the pseudogene TRBV3-2) with TRBJ2-4; TRBD2 matches 13 bases. The J segment lost 2 bases and the V segment lost 1 base, leaving 8 bases of the junction unmatched. Germline CDR1 reads LGHDT; CDR2 reads YNNKEL (reference sequence). The CDR3 length is 19 residues. CDR3 nucleotide sequence: TGTGCCAGCAGCCAAGTGCGGACTAGCGGGAGCAGGACCAAAAACATTCAGTACTTC. Protein sequence: CASSQVRTSGSRTKNIQYF.

The V gene is TRBV28, the J gene TRBJ1-1; no clear D. V shed 3 bases and J shed 1 base, with 12 bases lying between them. Germline values: CDR1 MDHEN, CDR2 SYDVKM. The CDR3 loop spans 15 amino acids. The CDR3 here is CASSFFYAGNTEAFF. CDR3 coding DNA: TGTGCCAGCAGTTTTTTCTATGCCGGGAACACTGAAGCTTTCTTT. Full variable domain (missing parts from reference TRBV28 and TRBJ1-1): DVKVTQSSRYLVKRTGEKVFLECVQDMDHENMFWYRQDPGLGLRLIYFSYDVKMKEKGDIPEGYSVSREKKERFSLILESASTNQTSMYLCASSFFYAGNTEAFFGQGTRLTVV.

V is TRBV5-1 and J is TRBJ2-4; TRBD2 matches at 11 bases. Germline lookup yields CDR1 SGHRS and CDR2 YFSETQ. The CDR3 runs 18 residues. After removal of 4 bases from V and 2 bases from J, the junction contained 11 bases not matched to a gene. This CDR3 reads CASSPPTSGSSTKNIQYF. The CDR3 nucleotides read TGCGCCAGCAGCCCCCCCACTAGCGGGAGTTCAACCAAAAACATTCAGTACTTC.

V and J are TRBV12-2 and TRBJ2-7; whether TRBD1, the table's D call, matches the DNA was not checked. TRBV12-2 is a pseudogene locus. CDR3 size: 11 residues. The chain's CDR3 is CASRSFYEQYF. The CDR3 DNA follows: TGTGCAAGTCGCTCATTCTACGAGCAGTACTTC.

This rearrangement joins TRBV5-5 to TRBJ2-7; D is possibly TRBD1 (5 bases). With 4 bases removed from V and 2 bases from J, the gap between germline ends came to 10 bases. CDR1 is SGHKS and CDR2 is YYEKEE in the germline V gene (reference sequence). This CDR3 region has 13 residues. The CDR3: CASSPPRAYEQYF. CDR3 bases: TGTGCCAGCAGCCCTCCCAGGGCCTACGAGCAGTACTTC.

V gene TRBV19 combines with J gene TRBJ1-2, with TRBD1 identical over 8 bases. The junction had 10 bases not matched to a gene; V was cut back by 3 bases and J by 7 bases. Germline CDR1 LNHDA, CDR2 SQIVND (reference sequence). This CDR3 contains 15 residues. CDR3 region: CASSIPDRVGSGYTF. CDR3 nucleotide sequence: TGTGCCAGTAGTATCCCGGACAGGGTGGGGTCTGGCTACACCTTC.

The chain uses TRBV7-2 and TRBJ1-5; possibly TRBD1 for D (5 bases). Germline CDR1 and CDR2: SGHTA and FQGNSA. CDR3 length: 15 residues. V was shortened by 2 bases and J by 5 bases, with 13 bases between the two germline ends. CDR3 in DNA: TGTGCCAGCAGCTTACTTTCGGCAGGGCATCAGCCCCAGCATTTT. Translated, it gives CASSLLSAGHQPQHF.

The genes are TRBV5-8 and TRBJ1-4, with D unclear. Trimming took 0 bases from V and 7 from J, leaving 10 bases between them. The CDR3 runs to 14 residues. Germline V gives CDR1 SGHTS, CDR2 YDEGEE. CDR3 DNA: TGTGCCAGCAGCTTGGGCCCGGGTCCTGAAAAACTGTTTTTT. Its protein product is CASSLGPGPEKLFF.

The chain has TRBV11-1 and TRBJ2-1, with D possibly matching TRBD2 (6 bases). This CDR3 is 16 amino acids long. With 5 bases removed from V and 7 bases from J, the gap between germline ends came to 21 bases. Germline V CDR1 and CDR2: SGHAT, FQDESV (reference sequence). The CDR3 DNA sequence: TGTGCCAGCAGCACCCGACTAGGGAGAGGATTGAATGAGCAGTTCTTC. As protein: CASSTRLGRGLNEQFF.